Listed here are 31 T cell receptor beta chains from one sample, sequenced in a study of somatic mutations in cytotoxic T cells in rheumatoid arthritis. The assay was immunoSEQ multiplex PCR, and TCRdb's table has in-frame clones only and misses some. The sample includes some 16,000 clones, about 85% of them seen just once. Sequenced input: CD8+ T cells sorted from blood. All receptors come from an adult with rheumatoid arthritis.

The genes are TRBV10-2 and TRBJ2-1; TRBD2 aligns across 13 bases. The CDR3 contains 15 residues. Germline V gene data show CDR1 as WSHSY and CDR2 as SAAADI. V trimming: 4 bases; J trimming: 8 bases; junction bases outside the gene matches: 5. The CDR3 is CASSVLAGGPHEQFF. Here the CDR3 DNA reads TGCGCCAGCAGTGTACTAGCGGGGGGGCCACATGAGCAGTTCTTC.

The V gene is TRBV11-3, the J gene TRBJ2-5; no reliable D call. V lost 1 base to trimming and J lost 4 bases, with 7 bases between them. Germline V gives CDR1 SGHNT, CDR2 YENEEA. The CDR3 covers 13 residues. In nucleotides, the CDR3 is TGTGCCAGCAGCTTAGTGCTGGGAGAGACCCAGTACTTC. Translated, it gives CASSLVLGETQYF.

The V call is TRBV5-6, the J call TRBJ1-2; the D gene is possibly TRBD1 (6 bases). The V end was cut by 0 bases, the J end by 5 bases, with 17 bases between. The V gene's germline CDR1 is SGHDT and CDR2 YYEEEE. This CDR3 is 16 amino acids long. CDR3 nucleotides: TGTGCCAGCAGCTTGGAGTCGGGGGGCCCCCGGTATGGCTACACCTTC. Protein: CASSLESGGPRYGYTF.

V usage is TRBV19 and J usage is TRBJ1-1, with D tentatively TRBD1 (6 bases). The CDR3 extends over 13 amino acids. The V gene's germline CDR1 is LNHDA and CDR2 SQIVND (reference sequence). Deletions cut 2 bases from V and 6 bases from J, with 10 bases between. As DNA, the CDR3 is TGTGCCAGTAGTATACCACAGGGTGCTGAAGCTTTCTTT. Its translation is CASSIPQGAEAFF. The complete variable domain, with remaining parts taken from reference TRBV19 and TRBJ1-1, reads DGGITQSPKYLFRKEGQNVTLSCEQNLNHDAMYWYRQDPGQGLRLIYYSQIVNDFQKGDIAEGYSVSREKKESFPLTVTSAQKNPTAFYLCASSIPQGAEAFFGQGTRLTVV.

The chain uses TRBV6-1 and TRBJ1-5; 8 bases fit TRBD1. CDR1 is MNHNS, CDR2 SASEGT, per germline. This CDR3 contains 16 residues. V was clipped by 3 bases and J by 3 bases; unmatched bases: 7. Written as DNA, the CDR3 is TGTGCCAGCAGTGATGATTCGGACAGGGCCAATCAGCCCCAGCATTTT. Protein sequence: CASSDDSDRANQPQHF.

This chain joins TRBV29-1 and TRBJ2-7; TRBD2 might be the D (6 bases). Trimming left V 4 bases short and J 0 bases short, with 7 bases between. Germline loops: CDR1 SQVTM, CDR2 ANQGSEA. The length of the CDR3 is 12 residues. CDR3 sequence reads: CSVAGSSYEQYF. DNA of the CDR3: TGCAGCGTTGCCGGGAGCTCCTACGAGCAGTACTTC.

This clone was counted once. This sequence joins TRBV5-1 and TRBJ2-3; D call uncertain. This CDR3 is 13 amino acids long. V was clipped by 5 bases and J by 2 bases, with 9 bases between them. Germline V CDR1 and CDR2: SGHRS, YFSETQ. The CDR3 nucleotides read TGCGCCAGCAGACGGACCATCACAGATACGCAGTATTTT. Amino acids: CASRRTITDTQYF.

This sequence joins TRBV5-4 and TRBJ2-7; D possibly matches TRBD1 or TRBD2 (5 bases each). This CDR3 region has 14 residues. Trimming stripped 1 base from V and 3 bases from J, with 11 bases between. The germline V gene encodes CDR1 SGHNT and CDR2 YYREEE (reference sequence). The CDR3, as DNA: TGTGCCAGCAGCTTGATGGGGACGTTCTACGAGCAGTACTTC. Translating gives CASSLMGTFYEQYF.

The genes are TRBV12-5 and TRBJ2-4; TRBD2 aligns across 9 bases. The CDR3 spans 18 residues. Germline loops: CDR1 LGHNT, CDR2 FRNRAP. Trimming at V came to 1 base and at J to 3 bases, leaving 10 bases not matched to a gene. CDR3 DNA sequence: TGTGCTAGTGGTTTGGACAATGGGGTAGCGGGGGTCAAAAACATTCAGTACTTC. This gives the protein CASGLDNGVAGVKNIQYF.

This clone was detected a few times. The genes are TRBV9 and TRBJ1-1; 9 nucleotides agree with TRBD1. The CDR3 totals 16 residues. V shed 0 bases, J shed 0 bases, and the junction held 3 bases outside the gene matches. Looked up from germline, CDR1 is SGDLS and CDR2 is YYNGEE. This CDR3 reads CASSVGDRALNTEAFF. The CDR3, as DNA: TGTGCCAGCAGCGTAGGGGACAGGGCTCTGAACACTGAAGCTTTCTTT. Combining the CDR3 with reference TRBV9 and TRBJ1-1 gives the whole variable domain DSGVTQTPKHLITATGQRVTLRCSPRSGDLSVYWYQQSLDQGLQFLIQYYNGEERAKGNILERFSAQQFPDLHSELNLSSLELGDSALYFCASSVGDRALNTEAFFGQGTRLTVV.

The chain couples TRBV12-5 to TRBJ1-1, with a weak D call TRBD1 (5 bases). Germline V CDR1 and CDR2: LGHNT, FRNRAP. CDR3 size: 14 residues. With 11 bases removed from V and 3 bases from J, the gap between germline ends came to 19 bases. Here the CDR3 DNA reads TGTGCTTCCTGGTATGGGGACCCTGACACTGAAGCTTTCTTT. Its protein is CASWYGDPDTEAFF.

The chain has TRBV2 and TRBJ1-6; perhaps TRBD1 as D (6 bases). This CDR3 spans 15 amino acids. V was clipped by 3 bases and J by 9 bases, with 15 bases between them. Germline-derived CDR1 and CDR2 are SNHLY and FYNNEI. The CDR3 loop is CASSDQSGGGSPLHF. Here the CDR3 DNA reads TGTGCCAGCAGTGATCAGTCTGGGGGCGGTTCACCCCTCCACTTT.

The chain joins TRBV4-1 to TRBJ1-1; possible D gene TRBD1, 5 bases. The CDR3 runs to 16 residues. Germline CDR1 reads MGHRA; CDR2 reads YSYEKL. The V end lost 4 bases, the J end lost 0 bases, and 15 bases lay between the germline ends. The CDR3 nucleotides are TGCGCCAGCAGCCCAGTGGAGGGGCGACTGAACACTGAAGCTTTCTTT. Amino acid sequence: CASSPVEGRLNTEAFF.

This clone was counted a few times. The CDR3 region is CSVDRLAKNIQYF. CDR3 in DNA: TGCAGCGTCGACAGACTAGCCAAAAACATTCAGTACTTC. The chain joins TRBV29-1 to TRBJ2-4; D perhaps matches TRBD1 (5 bases). With 6 bases removed from V and 0 bases from J, the gap between germline ends came to 9 bases. This CDR3 spans 13 amino acids. The germline gives CDR1 SQVTM, CDR2 ANQGSEA.

V and J are TRBV19 and TRBJ2-3; the D is unclear. V lost 3 bases and J lost 8, with 6 bases in between. The CDR3 runs to 11 residues. CDR1 and CDR2 (germline): LNHDA, SQIVND (reference sequence). CDR3: CASSIDGTQYF. The DNA for the CDR3 is TGTGCCAGTAGTATCGACGGTACGCAGTATTTT.

The chain is built from TRBV11-2 and TRBJ2-3, with 9 nucleotides matching TRBD2. CDR3 length: 17 amino acids. Germline values: CDR1 SGHAT, CDR2 FQNNGV. Germline trimming cut 1 base from V and 1 base from J; bases unmatched to any gene: 6. The CDR3: CASSLVGASGGTDTQYF. In nucleotides, the CDR3 is TGTGCCAGCAGCTTAGTTGGGGCTAGCGGGGGCACAGATACGCAGTATTTT.

The rearrangement joins TRBV30 to TRBJ2-7; the match to TRBD2 covers 7 bases. The CDR3 consists of 15 residues. Germline V gene sequence: CDR1 GTSNPN, CDR2 SVGIG (reference sequence). Losses at the gene ends were 3 bases for V and 2 bases for J; bases not matched to a gene: 10. CDR3 coding DNA: TGTGCCTGGAGCCATCCCGGGACTACCCCCTACGAGCAGTACTTC. Encoded protein: CAWSHPGTTPYEQYF.

The rearrangement joins TRBV4-1 to TRBJ2-7; D is uncertain. V dropped 4 bases and J dropped 0 bases, with 7 bases sitting between them. The CDR3 runs 13 residues. CDR1 MGHRA and CDR2 YSYEKL come from the germline V gene. CDR3: CASSPWASYEQYF. Written as DNA, the CDR3 is TGCGCCAGCAGCCCCTGGGCCTCCTACGAGCAGTACTTC.

The chain carries TRBV4-1 and TRBJ2-2, with 7 bases that match TRBD2. The CDR3 loop spans 15 amino acids. V was clipped by 6 bases and J by 0 bases; unmatched bases: 4. The germline gives CDR1 MGHRA, CDR2 YSYEKL. CDR3 DNA sequence: TGCGCCAGCAGGGGCGGGAGATCGAACACCGGGGAGCTGTTTTTT. It translates to CASRGGRSNTGELFF.

The chain recombines TRBV5-6 with TRBJ1-1; D remains unclear. The CDR3 has 12 amino acids. V dropped 1 base and J dropped 3 bases, with 4 bases sitting between them. Germline V CDR1 and CDR2: SGHDT, YYEEEE. The CDR3 loop reads CASSLMDTEAFF. The CDR3 nucleotides are TGTGCCAGCAGCTTGATGGACACTGAAGCTTTCTTT. Using reference TRBV5-6 and TRBJ1-1 for the parts outside the CDR3, the full variable domain is DAGVTQSPTHLIKTRGQQVTLRCSPKSGHDTVSWYQQALGQGPQFIFQYYEEEERQRGNFPDRFSGHQFPNYSSELNVNALLLGDSALYLCASSLMDTEAFFGQGTRLTVV.

The chain couples TRBV7-8 to TRBJ2-7, with D perhaps TRBD1 (6 bases). The CDR3 runs 13 residues. Germline CDR1 and CDR2: SGHVS and FQNEAQ. V was cut by 6 bases and J by 3 bases, with 12 bases left in between. In nucleotides, the CDR3 is TGTGCCAGCAGTACCCCAGGGGACTACGAGCAGTACTTC. This sequence encodes CASSTPGDYEQYF.

The V and J genes are TRBV5-4 and TRBJ1-1, with 7 nucleotides matching TRBD1. The CDR3 loop spans 12 amino acids. Germline V gene data show CDR1 as SGHNT and CDR2 as YYREEE (reference sequence). The V segment lost 7 bases and the J segment 5 bases; nucleotides outside the gene matches: 5. The CDR3 DNA follows: TGTGCCAGCGGCACAGGGGATACTGAAGCTTTCTTT. It yields the protein CASGTGDTEAFF.

The chain couples TRBV9 to TRBJ2-3; D is undetermined. The germline V gene encodes CDR1 SGDLS and CDR2 YYNGEE. The CDR3 loop spans 13 amino acids. V was trimmed by 0 bases and J by 4 bases, leaving 6 bases between them. CDR3: CASSVADADTQYF. The CDR3, as DNA: TGTGCCAGCAGCGTAGCGGATGCAGATACGCAGTATTTT. The full variable domain, in which reference TRBV9 and TRBJ2-3 provide the parts outside the CDR3, is DSGVTQTPKHLITATGQRVTLRCSPRSGDLSVYWYQQSLDQGLQFLIQYYNGEERAKGNILERFSAQQFPDLHSELNLSSLELGDSALYFCASSVADADTQYFGPGTRLTVL.

The rearrangement links TRBV27 to TRBJ1-1, with unresolved D. The germline CDR1 and CDR2 sequences are MNHEY and SMNVEV (reference sequence). The V gene lost 5 bases and the J gene lost 1 base, with 11 bases spanning the gap. CDR3 size: 14 residues. Written as DNA, the CDR3 is TGTGCCAGCAGTCCCTCGGACGGGAACACTGAAGCTTTCTTT. Its translation is CASSPSDGNTEAFF.

In this sample, this clone turned up once. J is TRBJ1-2 and V is TRBV9; TRBD1 is a possible D gene (5 bases). CDR3 length: 16 amino acids. V was clipped by 0 bases and J by 8 bases, with 20 bases between them. Per the germline V gene, CDR1 is SGDLS and CDR2 is YYNGEE. The CDR3 loop is CASSVGGTGIPWGYTF. In DNA, the CDR3 is TGTGCCAGCAGCGTAGGTGGTACAGGAATCCCCTGGGGCTACACCTTC.

This clone was observed a handful of times. Other DNA sequences in the same sample also yield this CDR3. J is TRBJ2-3 and V is TRBV6-1; 14 nucleotides match TRBD2. CDR1 and CDR2 (germline): MNHNS, SASEGT. Trimming removed 4 bases from V and 4 bases from J; junction bases left unmatched: 1. The CDR3 contains 15 residues. CDR3 DNA sequence: TGTGCCAGCAGTGGACTAGCGGGGGGGCCAGATACGCAGTATTTT. Amino acids: CASSGLAGGPDTQYF.

This rearrangement joins TRBV7-6 to TRBJ2-6; D may be TRBD1 (7 bases). The CDR3 loop spans 17 amino acids. V was cut by 0 bases and J by 4 bases, with 13 bases left in between. CDR1 is SGHVS and CDR2 is FNYEAQ in the germline V gene. The CDR3 DNA is TGTGCCAGCAGCTTAGCGGGCAGGGGGGCCGGGGCCAACGTCCTGACTTTC. It codes for CASSLAGRGAGANVLTF.

The V gene is TRBV5-5, the J gene TRBJ1-4; a possible D gene is TRBD1 (5 bases). V was pared by 0 bases and J by 3 bases, with 9 bases between. The germline V gene has CDR1 SGHKS and CDR2 YYEKEE (reference sequence). The CDR3 spans 15 residues. DNA of the CDR3: TGTGCCAGCAGCTTGGTCGGGGGGGCTAATGAAAAACTGTTTTTT. It codes for CASSLVGGANEKLFF.

V gene TRBV7-2 combines with J gene TRBJ1-5, with TRBD1 matching over 7 bases. CDR1 SGHTA and CDR2 FQGNSA come from the germline V gene. V shed 1 base and J 6 bases; nucleotides not matched to a gene: 6. This CDR3 has 15 amino acids. The CDR3 bases are TGTGCCAGCAGCTTAGGACAGGGAAACAGTCAGCCCCAGCATTTT. This gives the protein CASSLGQGNSQPQHF.

The chain uses TRBV5-1 and TRBJ2-1, with D perhaps matching TRBD2 (7 bases). Germline values: CDR1 SGHRS, CDR2 YFSETQ. The CDR3 spans 15 residues. The V end lost 0 bases, the J end lost 2 bases, and 9 bases lay between the germline ends. DNA for the CDR3: TGCGCCAGCAGCTTGGTCGGGGGGCCCTACAATGAGCAGTTCTTC. This gives the protein CASSLVGGPYNEQFF.

This clone is medium-sized. The chain employs TRBV2 and TRBJ1-5; D uncertain. V was clipped by 8 bases and J by 0 bases, with 11 bases between them. The CDR3 is 14 residues long. CDR1 is SNHLY and CDR2 is FYNNEI in the germline V gene. CDR3 DNA: TGTGCCAGCTTCGACGGGAATAGCAATCAGCCCCAGCATTTT. Amino acids: CASFDGNSNQPQHF.